The 3 T cell receptor beta chains below all came from one sample that was sequenced in a study of T cells after yellow fever vaccination. Via MiXCR, TCRdb re-called the 5' RACE reads, giving one row per CDR3 protein. There are 450,000 to 550,000 distinct CDR3 sequences in the sample; 21% occur only once, and approximately 16% lies in the top ten. The sample was PBMCs, taken approximately 20 days after the first yellow fever vaccination. The origin of the receptors is a man aged 18 to 35 who received the YFV17D yellow fever vaccine.

This clonotype was seen a handful of times. Germline is not matched at one junction end, which may reflect a read error. This rearrangement joins TRBV7-7 to TRBJ2-1; a weak D match, TRBD2 (6 bases). Germline V CDR1 and CDR2: SSHAT, FNYEAQ (reference sequence). The CDR3 has 13 residues. The chain's CDR3 is CASSSLAYNEQFF. The CDR3 DNA reads TGTGCTAGCAGCTCCCTAGCGTACAATGAGCAGTTCTTC. The whole variable domain, filled in from reference TRBV7-7 and TRBJ2-1, reads GAGVSQSPRYKVTKRGQDVTLRCDPISSHATLYWYQQALGQGPEFLTYFNYEAQPDKSGLPSDRFSAERPEGSISTLTIQRTEQRDSAMYRCASSSLAYNEQFFGPGTRLTVL.

The DNA for the CDR3 is TGCGCCAGCAGCTCGACAGGAGATACTGAAGCTTTCTTT. It yields the protein CASSSTGDTEAFF. The V and J genes are TRBV5-1 and TRBJ1-1; possibly TRBD1 for D (6 bases). CDR3 size: 13 residues. The germline CDR1 and CDR2 sequences are SGHRS and YFSETQ. V lost 3 bases, J lost 5 bases, and 11 bases lay in between.

This clonotype showed up just a few times. The rearrangement links TRBV27 to TRBJ2-1; D could derive from TRBD1 or TRBD2 (5 bases each). The V gene lost 3 bases and the J gene lost 0 bases, with 15 bases spanning the gap. This CDR3 has 17 amino acids. Per germline, CDR1 MNHEY and CDR2 SMNVEV (reference sequence). Here the CDR3 reads CASSFKTGGSSYNEQFF. DNA for the CDR3: TGTGCCAGCAGTTTTAAGACTGGGGGTAGCTCCTACAATGAGCAGTTCTTC.